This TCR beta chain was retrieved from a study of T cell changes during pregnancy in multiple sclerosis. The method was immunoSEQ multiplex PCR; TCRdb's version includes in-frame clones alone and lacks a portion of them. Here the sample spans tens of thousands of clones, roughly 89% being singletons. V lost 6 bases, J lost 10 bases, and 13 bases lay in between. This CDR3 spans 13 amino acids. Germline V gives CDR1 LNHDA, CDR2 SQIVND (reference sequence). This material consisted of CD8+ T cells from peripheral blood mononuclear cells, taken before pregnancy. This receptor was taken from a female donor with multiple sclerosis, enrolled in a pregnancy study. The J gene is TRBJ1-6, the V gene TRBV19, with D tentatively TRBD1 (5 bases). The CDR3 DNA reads TGTGCCAGTAGCTCGGGGGGTTCCTCACCCCTCCACTTT. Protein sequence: CASSSGGSSPLHF.